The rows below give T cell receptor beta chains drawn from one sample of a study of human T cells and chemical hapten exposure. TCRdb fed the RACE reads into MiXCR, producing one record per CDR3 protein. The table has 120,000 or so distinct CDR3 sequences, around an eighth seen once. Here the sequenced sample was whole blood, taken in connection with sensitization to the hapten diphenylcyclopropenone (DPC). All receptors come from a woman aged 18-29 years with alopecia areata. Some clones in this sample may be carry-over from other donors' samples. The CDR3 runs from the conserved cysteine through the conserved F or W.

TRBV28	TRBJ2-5	CASTPPRDGFSETQYF
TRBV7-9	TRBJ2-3	CASSFKAGTTDTQYF
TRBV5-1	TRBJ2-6	CASSFSGFGSGANVLTF
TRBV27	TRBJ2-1	CAILMGNEQFF
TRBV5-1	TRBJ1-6	CASSLDLSNSPLHF
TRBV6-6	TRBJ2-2	CASSLTGGPGELFF
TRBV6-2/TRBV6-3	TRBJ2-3	CASSYVPAGYKDTQYF
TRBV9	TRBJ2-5	CASSVESSDRGLETQYF
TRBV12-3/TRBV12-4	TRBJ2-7	CASSHDRAGSYEQYF
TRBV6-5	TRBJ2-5	CASSYGSGGAYPKETQYF
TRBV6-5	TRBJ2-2	CASSYSTWLGTGELFF
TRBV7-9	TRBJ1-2	CASSLGANYGYTF
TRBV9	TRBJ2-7	CASSVGGKGEQYF
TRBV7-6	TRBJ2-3	CASSLGRGGTDTQYF
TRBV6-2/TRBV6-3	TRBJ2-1	CASSYGAYNEQFF
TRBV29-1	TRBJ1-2	CSVPRPGYGYTF
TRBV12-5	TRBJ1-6	CASGPGRPNSPLHF
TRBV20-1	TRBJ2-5	CSARDRVQIQETQYF
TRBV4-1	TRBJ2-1	CASSPDRLAGGAGNEQFF
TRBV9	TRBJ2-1	CASSVAGDDNEQFF
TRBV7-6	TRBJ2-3	CASSPHTDTQYF
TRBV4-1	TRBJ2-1	CASSQQTSGGAHEQFF
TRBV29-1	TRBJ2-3	CSATRGPTSTDTQYF
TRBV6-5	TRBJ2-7	CASSRGQFYEQYF
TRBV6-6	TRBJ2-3	CASIRGGVGDTQYF
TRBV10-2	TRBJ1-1	CASTVGRDTEAFF
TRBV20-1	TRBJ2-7	CSARNPLAGGLIEQYF
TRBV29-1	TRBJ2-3	CSVVLTSGFTDTQYF
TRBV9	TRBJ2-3	CASSVGLAGGNTQYF